Following are 9 T cell receptor beta chains from one sample sequenced in a study of OX40 agonist ivuxolimab in advanced cancers. Data came from immunoSEQ multiplex PCR; TCRdb stores just in-frame clones and leaves some out. The table has about 66,000 clones, 87% seen once; the top ten hold 2% to 2.5%. Sequencing used CD4+ or CD8+ T cells sorted from blood, obtained in a trial of the OX40 agonist ivuxolimab. The receptors were gathered from an adult with an advanced solid tumor such as melanoma, head and neck, liver or kidney cancer.

The chain has TRBV19 and TRBJ2-3; no clear D gene. Germline CDR1 and CDR2: LNHDA and SQIVND (reference sequence). The CDR3 sequence is 14 residues long. Deletions cut 3 bases from V and 0 bases from J, with 7 bases between. The CDR3 region has the DNA TGTGCCAGTAGTATGCGAGGTAGCACAGATACGCAGTATTTT. Encoded protein: CASSMRGSTDTQYF.

V usage is TRBV25-1 and J usage is TRBJ2-1; 7 nucleotides align to TRBD2. The CDR3 sequence is 15 residues long. Germline CDR1 MGHDK, CDR2 SYGVNS. V trimming: 5 bases; J trimming: 6 bases; junction bases outside the gene matches: 10. In DNA form, the CDR3 reads TGTGCCAGCAGTTATCGGACTAGGAGACCCAATGAGCAGTTCTTC. Translated: CASSYRTRRPNEQFF.

V gene TRBV29-1 combines with J gene TRBJ2-2, with TRBD1 matching 8 bases. The V segment lost 3 bases and the J segment 6 bases; nucleotides outside the gene matches: 3. Germline assignment: CDR1 SQVTM and CDR2 ANQGSEA. The CDR3 is 13 residues long. The CDR3 nucleotides are TGCAGCGTTGAGCCGACAGGGGCCGGGGAGCTGTTTTTT. Its translation: CSVEPTGAGELFF.

As to this clone: Other DNA sequences in the same sample also yield this CDR3. This chain connects TRBV7-9 to TRBJ2-5; D might be TRBD1 (5 bases). This CDR3 comprises 15 residues. V was shortened by 0 bases and J by 1 base, with 9 bases between the two germline ends. Germline-derived CDR1 and CDR2 are SEHNR and FQNEAQ (reference sequence). CDR3 amino acids: CASSLARQGQETQYF. In DNA, the CDR3 is TGTGCCAGCAGCTTAGCGCGGCAGGGCCAAGAGACCCAGTACTTC.

This chain links TRBV9 with TRBJ2-1; 8 bases line up with TRBD2. Trimming cost V 0 bases and J 2 bases; bases outside gene matches: 1. CDR1 is SGDLS, CDR2 YYNGEE, per germline. The CDR3 covers 15 residues. The CDR3 DNA sequence: TGTGCCAGCAGCGTAGGGCGGGGGGCCTACAATGAGCAGTTCTTC. This sequence encodes CASSVGRGAYNEQFF.

This chain joins TRBV10-3 and TRBJ2-7; weak D call: TRBD1 (6 bases). This CDR3 comprises 14 residues. The germline CDR1 and CDR2 sequences are ENHRY and SYGVKD. Written as DNA, the CDR3 is TGTGCGATTGGAAGGGACACTACGACCTACGAGCAGTACTTC. This sequence encodes CAIGRDTTTYEQYF.

This sequence joins TRBV6-5 and TRBJ2-2; 8 bases are shared with TRBD1. Germline V gene lookup returns CDR1 MNHEY and CDR2 SVGAGI. J gave up 8 bases and V 0 bases, and 8 bases lay outside the gene matches. CDR3 length: 16 amino acids. CDR3 protein: CASSYSYQGARGELFF. The CDR3, as DNA: TGTGCCAGCAGTTACTCTTATCAGGGGGCAAGAGGGGAGCTGTTTTTT.

The chain carries TRBV7-2 and TRBJ1-1; TRBD1 matches at 7 bases. This CDR3 is built from 13 residues. Unmatched junction bases numbered 0, after V lost 2 bases and J lost 3 bases. Germline CDR1 reads SGHTA; CDR2 reads FQGNSA. CDR3 sequence reads: CASSLTGDTEAFF. CDR3 nucleotide sequence: TGTGCCAGCAGCTTAACAGGGGACACTGAAGCTTTCTTT.

This CDR3 reads CATSQGANYGYTF. The CDR3 DNA sequence: TGTGCCACCTCACAGGGGGCAAACTATGGCTACACCTTC. This chain joins TRBV6-5 and TRBJ1-2; 9 bases match TRBD1. The trim removed 10 bases at V and 2 bases at J, leaving 5 bases unmatched. The CDR3 length is 13 residues. Germline V CDR1 and CDR2: MNHEY, SVGAGI.